This T cell receptor (beta chain) was identified in a study of blood T cell repertoires in COVID-19. Study details: T cells, B-cell-depleted T cells, or PBMCs supplied cDNA or gDNA.

Original analysis: Reference gene primer amplification gave nucleated cell count estimates. Assay: immunoSEQ multiplex PCR; the TCRdb copy retains only in-frame clones and omits some. V, J and clone size were drawn from that table, and D and trimming were deduced from the DNA. Of some 250,000 clones in the sample, approximately 80% were seen once. Losses at the gene ends were 4 bases for V and 1 base for J; bases not matched to a gene: 1. Looked up from germline, CDR1 is KGHSH and CDR2 is LQKENI. The CDR3 extends over 14 amino acids. This chain links TRBV18 with TRBJ1-1; 9 bases map to TRBD1. Material for sequencing was peripheral blood. This TCR was recovered from a man in his forties with acute or convalescent COVID-19. CDR3 sequence reads: CASSLDRGNTEAFF. In DNA form, the CDR3 reads TGTGCCAGCTCACTGGACAGGGGGAACACTGAAGCTTTCTTT.